This entry lists 29 T cell receptor beta chains sequenced from one sample in a study of tissue T cells after allogeneic stem cell transplantation. Time point noted: mouse harvest day 14 after allogeneic transplant. Mouse grafts combined 10^7 T-cell-depleted bone marrow cells with 10^6 splenic CD5+ T cells. Clones were sequenced by immunoSEQ multiplex PCR, and TCRdb holds only the in-frame ones, with some missing. The sample lists 1,200 or so clones; approximately 49% were seen once. The material sequenced was liver tissue. The receptor set was obtained from a female BALB/c mouse given C57BL/6 T cells with graft-versus-host disease after an allogeneic hematopoietic cell transplant.

On this clone itself: Gene labels here are mouse ones. The read terminates 1 residue before the CDR3 end, so the remaining end is supplied by the germline J gene. The V call is TRBV26, the J call TRBJ1-1; 7 bases align to TRBD1. Germline-derived CDR1 and CDR2 are KGHPV and FQNQEV (reference sequence). The CDR3 has 14 residues. With V trimmed by 4 bases and J by 0 bases, 2 bases remained unmatched. The CDR3 region is CASSPQGANTEVFF. The CDR3 bases that were read are TGTGCCAGCAGTCCGCAGGGGGCAAACACAGAAGTCTTC.

In regard to this clone: The germline and genes are mouse ones. The CDR3 end is not reached by the read, which stops 1 residue before it; the germline J gene fills it in. The gene calls are TRBV26 and TRBJ1-1; no reliable D call. This CDR3 is 11 amino acids long. The V gene lost 6 bases and the J gene lost 3 bases, with 5 bases spanning the gap. CDR1 is KGHPV and CDR2 is FQNQEV in the germline V gene (reference sequence). CDR3 sequence reads: CASSLYTEVFF. CDR3 DNA (partial): TGTGCCAGCAGCCTTTACACAGAAGTCTTC.

As regards this clone: Gene names denote mouse genes. Read sequence stops 1 residue before the CDR3 end, and the germline J gene provides the missing end. The rearrangement joins TRBV13-1 to TRBJ1-1, with no clear D. V dropped 5 bases and J dropped 0 bases, with 8 bases sitting between them. The CDR3 extends over 13 amino acids. Germline V lookup: CDR1 NSHNY, CDR2 SYGAGN. CDR3 sequence reads: CASRAQANTEVFF. Partial CDR3 DNA: TGTGCCAGCAGAGCACAAGCAAACACAGAAGTCTTC.

Turning to this clone: Mouse gene names apply. The read stops 1 residue short of the end of the CDR3; the missing end is completed from the germline J gene. The rearrangement joins TRBV13-1 to TRBJ2-3; D is undetermined. V was pared by 6 bases and J by 0 bases, with 11 bases between. This CDR3 contains 14 residues. Germline assignment: CDR1 NSHNY and CDR2 SYGAGN. The CDR3 loop is CASTHGDSAETLYF. The CDR3 bases that were read are TGTGCCAGCACCCACGGAGATAGTGCAGAAACGCTGTAT.

Remarks on this clone: Genes and germline come from the mouse. The CDR3 end is not reached by the read, which stops 1 residue before it; the germline J gene fills it in. V usage is TRBV26 and J usage is TRBJ1-4; TRBD1 might be the D (5 bases). Trimming removed 4 bases at V and 4 bases at J, with 10 bases between. Per the germline V gene, CDR1 is KGHPV and CDR2 is FQNQEV (reference sequence). The CDR3 loop spans 14 amino acids. CDR3 loop: CASSPGLLNERLFF. The covered CDR3 bases are TGTGCCAGCAGTCCGGGACTTCTCAACGAAAGATTATTT.

With respect to this clone: The germline and genes are mouse ones. The CDR3 end is not reached by the read, which stops 1 residue before it; the germline J gene fills it in. The gene calls are TRBV23 and TRBJ1-1; the table gives TRBD1 as D, unverified against the DNA. Germline V CDR1 and CDR2: KGHTA, FQNQQP. This CDR3 region has 16 residues. The CDR3 loop is CSSSPTGGVANTEVFF. Incomplete CDR3 DNA: TGCTCCAGCAGTCCTACAGGGGGGGTTGCAAACACAGAAGTCTTC.

On this clone itself: Mouse germline and gene names are used. The CDR3 end lies 1 residue beyond the end of the read and is filled in from the germline J gene. The chain recombines TRBV5 with TRBJ2-7; the D is unclear. This CDR3 is 13 amino acids long. CDR1 is LGHNA and CDR2 is YNLKQL in the germline V gene (reference sequence). Trimming pared 1 base from V and 4 bases from J, leaving 8 bases between. CDR3 sequence reads: CASSQGSLYEQYF. The part of the CDR3 DNA that was read is TGTGCCAGCAGCCAAGGGTCCCTTTATGAACAGTAC.

On this clone: Any gene name here is a mouse gene name. The CDR3 end lies 1 residue beyond the end of the read and is filled in from the germline J gene. This sequence joins TRBV15 and TRBJ1-1; 7 nucleotides agree with TRBD1. The CDR3 spans 14 residues. Trimming took 6 bases from V and 4 from J; bases not matched to a gene: 8. The germline gives CDR1 SGHND, CDR2 FRSKSL. CDR3 DNA, as far as it was read: TGTGCCAGCAGGCCACAGGGGAGGGGCACAGAAGTCTTC. This translates into CASRPQGRGTEVF. The entire CDR3 protein is CASRPQGRGTEVFF.

By proportion, this clone is large (0.1 to 1%). The germline and genes are mouse ones. The observed sequence ends 1 residue before the CDR3 terminus, with the missing tail filled in from the germline J gene. This sequence joins TRBV16 and TRBJ1-3; D may be TRBD1 (6 bases). CDR3 length: 15 residues. Germline V gene lookup returns CDR1 SGHSA and CDR2 FRNQAP. Trimming cost V 2 bases and J 0 bases, with 8 bases left between them. This chain's CDR3 is CASSLRDTSGNTLYF. Partial CDR3 DNA: TGTGCAAGCAGCTTACGGGACACTTCTGGAAATACGCTCTAT.

This clone has a handful of counts. The gene names here belong to mouse. Read coverage stops 1 residue before the CDR3 terminus; the germline J gene supplies the remainder. The V and J genes are TRBV3 and TRBJ2-1, with D unresolved. V was shortened by 1 base and J by 5 bases, with 6 bases between the two germline ends. This CDR3 is 13 amino acids long. Germline lookup yields CDR1 SNHLY and CDR2 FYNGKV (reference sequence). The CDR3 protein is CASSLESDAEQFF. CDR3 DNA, as far as it was read: TGTGCCAGCAGCTTAGAGTCAGATGCTGAGCAGTTC.

Details on this clone: The germline and genes are mouse ones. Read coverage stops 1 residue before the CDR3 terminus; the germline J gene supplies the remainder. The chain combines TRBV4 with TRBJ2-5; TRBD2 matches 10 bases. CDR3 length equals 14 residues. The V segment lost 4 bases and the J segment 2 bases; nucleotides outside the gene matches: 0. CDR1 LGHDT and CDR2 YNNKQL come from the germline V gene (reference sequence). The CDR3 loop reads CASSWTGGQDTQYF. Partial CDR3 DNA: TGTGCCAGCAGCTGGACTGGGGGCCAAGACACCCAGTAC.

For this clone: Each gene name is a mouse one. The read terminates 1 residue before the CDR3 end, so the remaining end is supplied by the germline J gene. The chain links TRBV20 to TRBJ1-4; D gene uncertain. Germline CDR1 and CDR2: GFQATS and STVNSAI. The V and J ends lost 1 base and 0 bases respectively, with 3 bases between them. The CDR3 totals 13 residues. The sequenced CDR3 bases are TGTGGTGCTAGGGGGATTTCCAACGAAAGATTATTT. Translated, it gives CGARGISNERLF. The whole CDR3 reads CGARGISNERLFF.

A few counts support this clone. All gene names here are mouse names. The read ends 1 residue early relative to the CDR3; the germline J gene fills the gap. The chain has TRBV12-1 and TRBJ1-3, with TRBD1 as a possible D gene (6 bases). Per germline, CDR1 SGHSN and CDR2 HYEKVE. The CDR3 loop spans 15 amino acids. The V end was cut by 4 bases, the J end by 0 bases, with 12 bases between. The CDR3: CASSKGHNSGNTLYF. The CDR3 DNA, read in part, is TGTGCCAGCTCCAAGGGACATAATTCTGGAAATACGCTCTAT.

A note on this clone: Here the gene names and germline are mouse. The read ends 1 residue before the CDR3 terminus; that terminus is restored from the germline J gene. The rearrangement joins TRBV16 to TRBJ1-1; D is unresolved. From germline, CDR1 is SGHSA and CDR2 FRNQAP. V lost 0 bases to trimming and J lost 5 bases, with 7 bases between them. CDR3 size: 13 residues. The CDR3 bases that were read are TGTGCAAGCAGCTTAGATCCACAGACAGAAGTCTTC. Protein product: CASSLDPQTEVF. The whole CDR3 region reads CASSLDPQTEVFF.

In regard to this clone: Here the gene names and germline are mouse. The CDR3 end falls 1 residue outside the read, so it is completed with the germline J gene. This chain connects TRBV13-2 to TRBJ2-7, with 10 bases lining up with TRBD2. Germline values: CDR1 NNHNN, CDR2 SYGAGS (reference sequence). The trim removed 7 bases at V and 1 base at J, leaving 8 bases unmatched. The CDR3 contains 15 residues. The DNA read from the CDR3 is TGTGCCAGCAGCCCTTTACTGGGGGGGTCCTATGAACAGTAC. Translation: CASSPLLGGSYEQY. The complete CDR3 reads CASSPLLGGSYEQYF.

Note on this clone: The genes are named according to mouse. The CDR3 end falls 1 residue outside the read, so it is completed with the germline J gene. This sequence joins TRBV19 and TRBJ1-6; tentatively, D is TRBD1 (5 bases). TRBJ1-6 is an ORF, and what it does is uncertain. The V end lost 1 base, the J end lost 8 bases, and 16 bases lay between the germline ends. CDR1 and CDR2 (germline): FNHDT, SITEND (reference sequence). CDR3 length: 16 amino acids. The CDR3 DNA, read in part, is TGTGCCAGCAGTATACGACAGCCGTACGGGTATTCGCCCCTCTAC. It is translated as CASSIRQPYGYSPLY. The full CDR3 reads CASSIRQPYGYSPLYF.

Concerning this clone itself: Genes and germline come from the mouse. The sequence runs out 1 residue before the end of the CDR3; the remainder is reconstructed from the germline J gene. This rearrangement joins TRBV12-2 to TRBJ2-3; D possibly matches TRBD1 or TRBD2 (5 bases each). The CDR3 contains 15 residues. V was trimmed by 4 bases and J by 0 bases, leaving 13 bases between them. Germline V CDR1 and CDR2: SGHLS, HYDKME. Here the CDR3 reads CASSQGPHSAETLYF. Partial CDR3 DNA: TGTGCCAGCTCCCAGGGACCGCATAGTGCAGAAACGCTGTAT.

This clone was seen a handful of times. The genes and germline here are from mouse. The read falls 1 residue short of the CDR3 end, and the missing part is taken from the germline J gene. The chain joins TRBV31 to TRBJ2-1; no clear D gene. The CDR3 extends over 16 amino acids. V was cut by 0 bases and J by 0 bases, with 12 bases left in between. The germline CDR1 and CDR2 sequences are GKSSPN and SITVG. CDR3 DNA (partial): TGTGCCTGGAGTCTAGACCTGGCCCTTAACTATGCTGAGCAGTTC. Its translation: CAWSLDLALNYAEQF. The full-length CDR3 reads as CAWSLDLALNYAEQFF.

Of note for this clone: Just one base apart from a much larger clone, this may be a read error. The gene names given are mouse names. The read terminates 1 residue ahead of where the CDR3 ends, so the germline J gene completes it. The chain recombines TRBV13-3 with TRBJ2-7, with D perhaps given as TRBD1 or TRBD2 (5 bases each). This CDR3 has 14 residues. V lost 6 bases and J 1 base, leaving 14 bases between the germline ends. Germline lookup yields CDR1 NNHDY and CDR2 SYVADS. The sequenced part of the CDR3 DNA is TGTGCCAGCATTCCGGGACGGAGGTCCTATGAACAGTAC. Encoded protein: CASIPGRRSYEQY. The entire CDR3 protein is CASIPGRRSYEQYF.

In regard to this clone: Gene names refer to mouse genes. Read coverage stops 1 residue before the CDR3 terminus; the germline J gene supplies the remainder. The chain employs TRBV5 and TRBJ2-5; TRBD2 matches 9 bases. This CDR3 is built from 16 residues. With V trimmed by 0 bases and J by 4 bases, 5 bases remained unmatched. Germline V gene lookup returns CDR1 LGHNA and CDR2 YNLKQL (reference sequence). CDR3 amino acids: CASSQDDLGGEDTQYF. Incomplete CDR3 DNA: TGTGCCAGCAGCCAAGATGATCTGGGGGGGGAAGACACCCAGTAC.

About this clone itself: The gene names given are mouse names. The read gets to within 1 residue of the CDR3 end, and the germline J gene fills in the rest. This chain connects TRBV26 to TRBJ2-5; 10 positions match TRBD1. Losses at the gene ends were 4 bases for V and 4 bases for J; bases not matched to a gene: 5. CDR1 KGHPV and CDR2 FQNQEV come from the germline V gene (reference sequence). The CDR3 contains 15 residues. CDR3 bases read: TGTGCCAGCAGTCCTCCGGGACAGGGGAAAGACACCCAGTAC. Translating gives CASSPPGQGKDTQY. From start to end, the CDR3 is CASSPPGQGKDTQYF.

Judged by abundance, this clone is large. Genes and germline come from the mouse. The DNA ends 1 residue before the CDR3 does, and the rest of the CDR3 is filled in from the germline J gene. This sequence joins TRBV1 and TRBJ2-7; D possibly corresponds to TRBD1 (6 bases). Looked up from germline, CDR1 is NSQYPW and CDR2 is LRSPGD (reference sequence). The V and J ends lost 4 bases and 6 bases respectively, with 7 bases between them. The length of the CDR3 is 11 residues. The CDR3 here is CTCSDRVEQYF. The CDR3 DNA, read in part, is TGCACCTGCAGTGACAGGGTTGAACAGTAC.

A word on this clone: All gene names here are mouse names. CDR3 DNA, as far as it was read: TGTGCCAGCTCTCTGACAGGGTCAAACACAGAAGTCTTC. Its translation: CASSLTGSNTEVF. The whole CDR3 protein reads CASSLTGSNTEVFF. V and J are TRBV12-2 and TRBJ1-1, with 7 bases that match TRBD1. With the read ending 1 residue before the CDR3 end, the germline J gene is used to fill in that end. Trimming removed 1 base from V and 0 bases from J; junction bases left unmatched: 1. CDR1 and CDR2 (germline): SGHLS, HYDKME. There are 14 residues in the CDR3.

Concerning this clone: Genes and germline come from the mouse. Incomplete CDR3 DNA: TGTGCAAGCAGGCGACAGGGCACCGGGCAGCTCTAC. Encoded protein: CASRRQGTGQLY. Given in full, the CDR3 is CASRRQGTGQLYF. V is TRBV16 and J is TRBJ2-2; TRBD1 matches 7 bases. The read ends 1 residue early relative to the CDR3; the germline J gene fills the gap. The V and J ends lost 6 bases and 4 bases, in that order; junction bases with no gene match: 2. CDR1 and CDR2 (germline): SGHSA, FRNQAP. The CDR3 extends over 13 amino acids.

A word on this clone: The gene names given are mouse names. The read halts 1 residue ahead of the CDR3 end, with the missing end drawn from the germline J gene. V is TRBV24 and J is TRBJ2-7; possible D gene TRBD1, 5 bases. Trimming removed 1 base from V and 2 bases from J, with 15 bases in between. This CDR3 has 16 residues. From germline, CDR1 is KGHTA and CDR2 FRNEEI. Partial CDR3 DNA: TGTGCCAGCAGTCTGTGTTGCCGAGGGGAGGCCTATGAACAGTAC. Translation gives CASSLCCRGEAYEQY. In full, the CDR3 is CASSLCCRGEAYEQYF.

This clone is labeled as large. The germline and genes are mouse ones. The CDR3 end falls 1 residue outside the read, so it is completed with the germline J gene. The chain combines TRBV24 with TRBJ2-4; 8 nucleotides match TRBD2. Germline V gene data show CDR1 as KGHTA and CDR2 as FRNEEI. J lost 2 bases, V lost 1 base, and 2 bases had no gene match. The CDR3 is 15 residues long. CDR3 residues: CASSLWGGAQNTLYF. CDR3 DNA, as far as it was read: TGTGCCAGCAGTCTGTGGGGGGGCGCTCAAAACACCTTGTAC.

For this clone: Gene names are mouse gene names. The read gets to within 1 residue of the CDR3 end, and the germline J gene fills in the rest. This sequence joins TRBV19 and TRBJ2-7; 12 nucleotides align to TRBD2. Per the germline V gene, CDR1 is FNHDT and CDR2 is SITEND (reference sequence). The CDR3 loop spans 14 amino acids. V lost 3 bases, J lost 6 bases, and 4 bases stayed unmatched. CDR3 bases read: TGTGCCAGCAGTACCGGGACTGGGGGGCGTGAACAGTAC. It codes for CASSTGTGGREQY. The full-length CDR3 reads as CASSTGTGGREQYF.

On this clone itself: The gene names given are mouse names. The read terminates 1 residue ahead of where the CDR3 ends, so the germline J gene completes it. The genes are TRBV16 and TRBJ2-2; D gene unclear. Trimming removed 3 bases at V and 6 bases at J, with 8 bases between. The CDR3 sequence is 13 residues long. CDR1 and CDR2 from the germline V gene are SGHSA and FRNQAP. The part of the CDR3 DNA that was read is TGTGCAAGCAGCTTTTCCGGGCCCGGGCAGCTCTAC. Translation: CASSFSGPGQLY. The CDR3, in full, reads CASSFSGPGQLYF. Complete variable domain (other parts from reference TRBV16 and TRBJ2-2): NAGVIQTPRHKVTGKGQEATLWCEPISGHSAVFWYRQTIVQGLEFLTYFRNQAPIDDSGMPKERFSAQMPNQSHSTLKIQSTQPQDSAVYLCASSFSGPGQLYFGEGSKLTVL.

In the case of this clone: Genes here carry mouse names. The CDR3 goes on 1 residue after the read ends, and that part is filled in from the germline J gene. V is TRBV4 and J is TRBJ2-4; D not certain. V was clipped by 5 bases and J by 9 bases, with 9 bases between them. The germline CDR1 and CDR2 sequences are LGHDT and YNNKQL (reference sequence). The CDR3 consists of 11 residues. The sequenced part of the CDR3 DNA is TGTGCCAGCAGCATTTGGAGGACCTTGTAC. Translating gives CASSIWRTLY. The whole CDR3 protein reads CASSIWRTLYF.